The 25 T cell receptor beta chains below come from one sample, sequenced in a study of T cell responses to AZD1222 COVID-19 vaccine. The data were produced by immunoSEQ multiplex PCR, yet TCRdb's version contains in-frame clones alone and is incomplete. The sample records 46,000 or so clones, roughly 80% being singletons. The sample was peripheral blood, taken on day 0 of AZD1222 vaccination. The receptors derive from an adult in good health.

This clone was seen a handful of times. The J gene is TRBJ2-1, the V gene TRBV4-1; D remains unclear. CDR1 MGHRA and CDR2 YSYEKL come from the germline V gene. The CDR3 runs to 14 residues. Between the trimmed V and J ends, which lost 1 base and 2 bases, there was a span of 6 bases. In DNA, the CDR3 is TGCGCCAGCAGCCAAGCGGAGACCTACAATGAGCAGTTCTTC. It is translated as CASSQAETYNEQFF.

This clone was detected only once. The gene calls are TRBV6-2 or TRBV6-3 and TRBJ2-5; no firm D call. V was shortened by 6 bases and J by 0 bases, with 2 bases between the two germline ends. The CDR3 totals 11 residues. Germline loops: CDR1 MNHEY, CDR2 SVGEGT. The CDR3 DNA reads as TGTGCCAGCAGCCACCAAGAGACCCAGTACTTC. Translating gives CASSHQETQYF.

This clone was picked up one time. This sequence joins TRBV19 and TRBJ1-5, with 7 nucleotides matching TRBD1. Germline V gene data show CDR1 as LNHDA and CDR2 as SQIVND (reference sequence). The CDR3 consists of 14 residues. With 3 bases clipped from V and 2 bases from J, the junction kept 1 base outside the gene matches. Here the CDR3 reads CASSIGTGNQPQHF. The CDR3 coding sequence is TGTGCCAGTAGTATTGGGACAGGCAATCAGCCCCAGCATTTT.

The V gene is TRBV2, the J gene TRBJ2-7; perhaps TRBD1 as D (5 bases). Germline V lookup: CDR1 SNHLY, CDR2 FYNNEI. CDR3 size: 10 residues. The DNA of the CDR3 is TGTGCCAGCAGTGAAGACAGGCAACGAGTC. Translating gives CASSEDRQRV.

CDR3 in DNA: TGTGCCATCTCGCCCGGGCAGGGACGAACTTCCACCATATATTTT. Translating it yields CAISPGQGRTSTIYF. The V call is TRBV6-6, the J call TRBJ1-3; possible D gene TRBD1, 5 bases. Germline V gives CDR1 MNHNY, CDR2 SVGAGI (reference sequence). V was trimmed by 10 bases and J by 9 bases, leaving 25 bases between them. The CDR3 runs 15 residues.

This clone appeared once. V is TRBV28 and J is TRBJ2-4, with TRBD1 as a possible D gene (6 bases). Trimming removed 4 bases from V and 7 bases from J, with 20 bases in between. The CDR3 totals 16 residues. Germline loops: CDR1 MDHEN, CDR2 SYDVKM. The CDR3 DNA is TGTGCCAGCAGTTCCGCGGACAGCATTAAGTGGAACATTCAGTACTTC. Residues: CASSSADSIKWNIQYF.

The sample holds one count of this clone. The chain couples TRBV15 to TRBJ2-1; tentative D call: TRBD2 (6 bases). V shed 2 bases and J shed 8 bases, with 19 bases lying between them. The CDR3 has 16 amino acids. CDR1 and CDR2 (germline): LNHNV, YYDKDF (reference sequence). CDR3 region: CATSRTGGATDDEQFF. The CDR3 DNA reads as TGTGCCACCAGCAGAACGGGCGGGGCCACGGACGATGAGCAGTTCTTC. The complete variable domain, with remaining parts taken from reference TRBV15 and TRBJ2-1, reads DAMVIQNPRYQVTQFGKPVTLSCSQTLNHNVMYWYQQKSSQAPKLLFHYYDKDFNNEADTPDNFQSRRPNTSFCFLDIRSPGLGDTAMYLCATSRTGGATDDEQFFGPGTRLTVL.

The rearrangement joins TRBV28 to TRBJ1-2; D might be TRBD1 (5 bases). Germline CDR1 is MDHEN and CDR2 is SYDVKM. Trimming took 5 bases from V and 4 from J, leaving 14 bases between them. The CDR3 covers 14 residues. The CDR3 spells CASSPRQILYGYTF. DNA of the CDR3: TGTGCCAGCAGTCCCCGACAGATCCTCTATGGCTACACCTTC.

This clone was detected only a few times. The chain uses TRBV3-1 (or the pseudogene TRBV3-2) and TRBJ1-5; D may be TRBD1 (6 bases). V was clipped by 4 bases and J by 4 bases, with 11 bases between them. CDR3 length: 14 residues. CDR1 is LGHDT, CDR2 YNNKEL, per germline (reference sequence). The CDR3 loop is CASSLRGQNQPQHF. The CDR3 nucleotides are TGTGCCAGCAGCCTACGCGGACAGAATCAGCCCCAGCATTTT.

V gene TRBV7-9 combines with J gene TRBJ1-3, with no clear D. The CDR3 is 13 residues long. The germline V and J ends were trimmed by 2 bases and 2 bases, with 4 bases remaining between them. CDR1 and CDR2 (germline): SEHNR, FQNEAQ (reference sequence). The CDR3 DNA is TGTGCCAGCAGCTTATTTCCTGGAAACACCATATATTTT. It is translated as CASSLFPGNTIYF.

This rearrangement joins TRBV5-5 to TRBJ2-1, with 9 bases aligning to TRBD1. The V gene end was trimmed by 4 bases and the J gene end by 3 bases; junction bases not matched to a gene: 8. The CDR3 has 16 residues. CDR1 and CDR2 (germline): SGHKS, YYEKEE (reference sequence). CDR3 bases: TGTGCCAGCAGCGGGGGAACAGGGGGCGGCTACAATGAGCAGTTCTTC. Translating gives CASSGGTGGGYNEQFF.

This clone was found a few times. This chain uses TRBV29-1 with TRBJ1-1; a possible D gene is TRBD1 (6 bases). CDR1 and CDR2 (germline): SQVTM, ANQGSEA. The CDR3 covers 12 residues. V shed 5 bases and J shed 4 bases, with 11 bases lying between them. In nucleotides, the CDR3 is TGCAGCGTTAGTATAGGGGGCACTGAAGCTTTCTTT. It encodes CSVSIGGTEAFF.

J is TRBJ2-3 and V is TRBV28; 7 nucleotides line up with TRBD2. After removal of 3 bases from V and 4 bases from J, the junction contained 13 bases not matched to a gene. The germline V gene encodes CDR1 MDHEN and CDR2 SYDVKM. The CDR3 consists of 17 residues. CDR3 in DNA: TGTGCCAGCAGTTTCTCCCTTGGGGGGGTTCGGGCAGATACGCAGTATTTT. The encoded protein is CASSFSLGGVRADTQYF.

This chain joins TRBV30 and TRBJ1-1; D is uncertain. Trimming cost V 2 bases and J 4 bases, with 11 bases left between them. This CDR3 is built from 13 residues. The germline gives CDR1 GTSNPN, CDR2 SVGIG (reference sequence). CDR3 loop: CAWSLGVSTEAFF. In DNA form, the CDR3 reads TGTGCCTGGAGTCTCGGGGTTAGCACTGAAGCTTTCTTT.

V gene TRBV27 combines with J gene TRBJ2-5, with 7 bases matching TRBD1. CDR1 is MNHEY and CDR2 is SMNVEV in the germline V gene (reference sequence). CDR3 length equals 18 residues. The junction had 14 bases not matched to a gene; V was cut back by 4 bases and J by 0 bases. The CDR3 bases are TGTGCCAGCAGTTCCTCTTACAGGGGTTCCCTCTACCAAGAGACCCAGTACTTC. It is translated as CASSSSYRGSLYQETQYF.

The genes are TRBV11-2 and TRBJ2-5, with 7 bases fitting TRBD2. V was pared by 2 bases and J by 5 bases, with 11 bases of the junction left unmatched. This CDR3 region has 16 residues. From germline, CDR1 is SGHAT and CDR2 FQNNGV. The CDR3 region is CASSLMEGGPMETQYF. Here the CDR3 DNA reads TGTGCCAGCAGCTTAATGGAGGGAGGGCCGATGGAGACCCAGTACTTC.

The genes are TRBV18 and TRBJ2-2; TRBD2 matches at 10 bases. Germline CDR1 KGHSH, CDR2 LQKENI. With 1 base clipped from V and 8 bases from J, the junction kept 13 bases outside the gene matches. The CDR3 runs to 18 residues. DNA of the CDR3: TGTGCCAGCTCACCACTGATTACCATAGCGGGAGGCGTGGGGGAGCTGTTTTTT. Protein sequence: CASSPLITIAGGVGELFF.

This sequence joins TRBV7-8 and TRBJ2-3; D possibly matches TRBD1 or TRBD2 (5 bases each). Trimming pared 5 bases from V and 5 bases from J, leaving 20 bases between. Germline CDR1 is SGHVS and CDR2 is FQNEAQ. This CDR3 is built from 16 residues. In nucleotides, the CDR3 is TGTGCCAGCAGCCCTAGTCCAGGAGCGAGGGGAGATACGCAGTATTTT. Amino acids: CASSPSPGARGDTQYF.

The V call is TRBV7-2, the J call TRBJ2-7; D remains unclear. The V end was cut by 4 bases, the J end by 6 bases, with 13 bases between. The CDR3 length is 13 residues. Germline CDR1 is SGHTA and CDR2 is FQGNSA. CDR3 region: CASSSPSVREQYF. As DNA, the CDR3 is TGTGCCAGCAGCTCCCCGAGCGTCCGCGAGCAGTACTTC.

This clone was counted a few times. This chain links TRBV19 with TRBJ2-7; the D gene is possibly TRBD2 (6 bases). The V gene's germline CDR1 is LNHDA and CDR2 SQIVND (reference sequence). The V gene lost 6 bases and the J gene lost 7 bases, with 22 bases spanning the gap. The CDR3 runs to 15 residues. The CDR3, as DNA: TGTGCCAGTAGCCAACCCGGGACTCCGCCTCGGGAGCAGTACTTC. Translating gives CASSQPGTPPREQYF.

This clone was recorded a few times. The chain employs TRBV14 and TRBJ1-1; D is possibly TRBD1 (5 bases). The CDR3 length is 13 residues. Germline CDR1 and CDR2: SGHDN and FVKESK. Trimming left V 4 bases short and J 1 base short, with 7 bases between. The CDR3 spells CASSRQRNTEAFF. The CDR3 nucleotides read TGTGCCAGCAGCCGACAGAGGAACACTGAAGCTTTCTTT.

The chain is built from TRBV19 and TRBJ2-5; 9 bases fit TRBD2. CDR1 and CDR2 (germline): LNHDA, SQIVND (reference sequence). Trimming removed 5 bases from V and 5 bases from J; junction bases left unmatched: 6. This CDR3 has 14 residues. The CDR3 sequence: CASSPLAGGETQYF. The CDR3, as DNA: TGTGCCAGTAGTCCCTTGGCGGGGGGGGAGACCCAGTACTTC.

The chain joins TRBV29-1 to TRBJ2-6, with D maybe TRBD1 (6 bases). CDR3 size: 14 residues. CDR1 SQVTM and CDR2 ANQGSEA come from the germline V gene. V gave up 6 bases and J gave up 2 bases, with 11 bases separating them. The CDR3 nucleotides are TGCAGCGTGATTACAGGGCCTGGGGCCAACGTCCTGACTTTC. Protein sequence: CSVITGPGANVLTF. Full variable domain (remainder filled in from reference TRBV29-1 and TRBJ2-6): SAVISQKPSRDICQRGTSLTIQCQVDSQVTMMFWYRQQPGQSLTLIATANQGSEATYESGFVIDKFPISRPNLTFSTLTVSNMSPEDSSIYLCSVITGPGANVLTFGAGSRLTVL.

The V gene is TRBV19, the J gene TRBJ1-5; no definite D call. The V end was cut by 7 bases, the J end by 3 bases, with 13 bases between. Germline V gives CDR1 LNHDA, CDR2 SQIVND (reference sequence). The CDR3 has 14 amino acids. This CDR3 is CASTLGPNNQPQHF. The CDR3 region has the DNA TGTGCCAGTACCCTCGGACCGAACAATCAGCCCCAGCATTTT.

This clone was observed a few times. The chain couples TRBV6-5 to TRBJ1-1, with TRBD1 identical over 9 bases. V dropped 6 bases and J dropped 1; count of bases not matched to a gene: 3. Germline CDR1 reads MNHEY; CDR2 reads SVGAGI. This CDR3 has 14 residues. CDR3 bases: TGTGCCAGCAGACCGACAGGGGGGAACACTGAAGCTTTCTTT. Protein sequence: CASRPTGGNTEAFF.